This paragraph reports one T cell receptor (beta chain). Its antigen is undetermined. These data belong to a study of CD8+CD57+ T cells in acquired aplastic anemia. Whole-study context: Yields of DNA that came from sorted CD4+ and CD8+ cells averaged about 3.4 ug. Study-wide findings and caveats: The study identified about 30 CD8+ CDR3 sequences shared by patients and controls. The study found no significant CD8+ Simpson's diversity difference between patients and controls.

Germline V gives CDR1 SEHNR, CDR2 FQNEAQ (reference sequence). The CDR3 runs 15 residues. Losses at the gene ends were 3 bases for V and 8 bases for J; bases not matched to a gene: 9. CDR3 and TCR beta VDJ profiling relied on genomic DNA as the template. Each CDR3 protein is one row after TCRdb ran MiXCR on the reads. The repertoire consists of 200,000 or so distinct CDR3 sequences, with around 66% occurring once and the leading ten covering about 43%. Sequencing was performed on sorted CD4+, CD8+, or CD8+CD57+ T cells (not recorded which) from PBMCs. The J gene is TRBJ2-1, the V gene TRBV7-9; 8 bases map to TRBD1. The clonotype originates from a human donor with severe aplastic anemia or a healthy control (not recorded which). CDR3 DNA: TGTGCCAGCAGCTTGGGGGCGACAGGGGTGGATGAGCAGTTCTTC. Protein product: CASSLGATGVDEQFF.